The 15 T cell receptor beta chains listed next were all sequenced from one sample in a study of identical twins. A single record per CDR3 protein comes from TCRdb applying MiXCR to the 5' RACE reads. The profile shows about 390,000 distinct CDR3 sequences, approximately 8.7% of them singletons. Sequenced input: naive T cells sorted from blood. The receptors were gathered from a woman aged 45 to 65 in good health.

The genes are TRBV4-1 and TRBJ1-1; D not certain. The CDR3 length is 15 residues. V lost 0 bases and J 2 bases, leaving 10 bases between the germline ends. The germline V gene encodes CDR1 MGHRA and CDR2 YSYEKL. The CDR3 DNA sequence: TGCGCCAGCAGCCAAGAAAGCTTAGGAAACACTGAAGCTTTCTTT. It specifies CASSQESLGNTEAFF.

This clonotype was seen many times. The V gene is TRBV27, the J gene TRBJ2-1; 11 positions agree with TRBD2. The CDR3 has 17 residues. V shed 4 bases, J shed 6 bases, and the junction held 11 bases outside the gene matches. Germline CDR1 reads MNHEY; CDR2 reads SMNVEV (reference sequence). CDR3 in DNA: TGTGCCAGCAGTTCCTTTCCTACTAGCGGGGGCCTCAATGAGCAGTTCTTC. It codes for CASSSFPTSGGLNEQFF.

This clonotype has just a few counts. The chain links TRBV20-1 to TRBJ2-1, with D unclear. The V and J ends lost 5 bases and 4 bases respectively, with 12 bases between them. The CDR3 has 13 residues. CDR1 is DFQATT, CDR2 SNEGSKA, per germline (reference sequence). The CDR3 bases are TGCAGTGCTGGGAAACGACAATACAATGAGCAGTTCTTC. Translation gives CSAGKRQYNEQFF.

This clonotype has ten or more counts. V is TRBV5-6 and J is TRBJ2-5; TRBD1 aligns across 9 bases. The germline CDR1 and CDR2 sequences are SGHDT and YYEEEE. The CDR3 is 16 amino acids. V shed 2 bases, J shed 5 bases, and the junction held 10 bases outside the gene matches. CDR3 nucleotides: TGTGCCAGCAGCTTATTAACAGGGGGCGAGGAGGAGACCCAGTACTTC. Translated, it gives CASSLLTGGEEETQYF.

This clonotype has more than one count but fewer than ten. The chain joins TRBV4-1 to TRBJ2-1; 7 nucleotides align to TRBD1. Germline V CDR1 and CDR2: MGHRA, YSYEKL. V lost 1 base to trimming and J lost 5 bases; unmatched junction nucleotides: 11. The length of the CDR3 is 17 residues. CDR3 in amino acids: CASSQGRHRGLDNEQFF. The CDR3 bases are TGCGCCAGCAGCCAAGGAAGACACAGGGGATTAGACAATGAGCAGTTCTTC.

This clonotype was seen a few times. The chain joins TRBV9 to TRBJ2-1; 11 bases fit TRBD2. V lost 4 bases, J lost 10 bases, and 10 bases stayed unmatched. The CDR3 runs to 15 residues. CDR1 and CDR2 (germline): SGDLS, YYNGEE. The DNA for the CDR3 is TGTGCCAGCAGCCCACTAGCGGGAGTTTCTGGGGAGCAGTTCTTC. This encodes CASSPLAGVSGEQFF.

The rearrangement joins TRBV6-4 to TRBJ1-2, with D possibly matching TRBD1 (5 bases). This CDR3 is built from 14 residues. Germline assignment: CDR1 MRHNA and CDR2 SNTAGT. Trimming stripped 6 bases from V and 7 bases from J, with 18 bases between. CDR3 region: CASRPASGGGGYTF. The CDR3 region has the DNA TGTGCCAGCAGACCAGCCTCCGGGGGTGGTGGCTACACCTTC.

This clonotype appeared a few times. This rearrangement joins TRBV9 to TRBJ2-1; 8 bases are a match to TRBD2. V was pared by 4 bases and J by 0 bases, with 6 bases of the junction left unmatched. The CDR3 sequence is 16 residues long. Germline CDR1 is SGDLS and CDR2 is YYNGEE. The CDR3 DNA reads TGTGCCAGCAGCAACGCCGGGACTAGCTCCTACAATGAGCAGTTCTTC. Translation gives CASSNAGTSSYNEQFF.

This clonotype came up many times. This chain connects TRBV7-2 to TRBJ1-5, with D uncertain. This CDR3 has 13 amino acids. With 5 bases removed from V and 0 bases from J, the gap between germline ends came to 5 bases. Germline V gives CDR1 SGHTA, CDR2 FQGNSA. The CDR3 DNA is TGTGCCAGCAGCCGGTATAGCAATCAGCCCCAGCATTTT. Protein product: CASSRYSNQPQHF.

This chain uses TRBV11-2 with TRBJ2-5; no clear D. Looked up from germline, CDR1 is SGHAT and CDR2 is FQNNGV. The ends were cut back, 6 bases at V and 5 bases at J, with 7 bases in the middle. This CDR3 has 11 amino acids. CDR3 loop: CASRHHETQYF. The CDR3 nucleotides are TGTGCCAGCAGACATCATGAGACCCAGTACTTC.

This clonotype was observed many times. The V call is TRBV24-1, the J call TRBJ2-1; D uncertain. CDR3 length: 15 residues. The germline gives CDR1 KGHDR, CDR2 SFDVKD. With 3 bases removed from V and 11 bases from J, the gap between germline ends came to 19 bases. CDR3 sequence (DNA): TGTGCCACCAGTGATCCTGGGGAAAAGGCTATCCAGCAGTTCTTC. This gives the protein CATSDPGEKAIQQFF.

In its sample, this clonotype was seen many times. The J gene is TRBJ2-2, the V gene TRBV27; possibly TRBD2 for D (6 bases). The V end lost 3 bases, the J end lost 6 bases, and 8 bases lay between the germline ends. The CDR3 contains 13 residues. Germline V CDR1 and CDR2: MNHEY, SMNVEV (reference sequence). This CDR3 reads CASSFTGAGELFF. The CDR3 DNA is TGTGCCAGCAGTTTCACGGGGGCCGGGGAGCTGTTTTTT.

Many counts were recorded for this clonotype. This chain links TRBV6-4 with TRBJ1-5; perhaps TRBD1 as D (5 bases). V was trimmed by 0 bases and J by 6 bases, leaving 6 bases between them. Germline loops: CDR1 MRHNA, CDR2 SNTAGT. This CDR3 has 13 residues. As DNA, the CDR3 is TGTGCCAGCAGTGACTCCCAGGGTCAGCCCCAGCATTTT. Amino acid sequence: CASSDSQGQPQHF.

This clonotype was picked up many times. The rearrangement uses TRBV7-9 and TRBJ2-5, with D possibly being TRBD1 (5 bases). Germline V lookup: CDR1 SEHNR, CDR2 FQNEAQ (reference sequence). This CDR3 contains 13 residues. V was clipped by 5 bases and J by 2 bases, with 9 bases between them. The CDR3 bases are TGTGCCAGCAGCAAGACAGATCAAGAGACCCAGTACTTC. Translated, it gives CASSKTDQETQYF.

In its sample, this clonotype was seen a few times. The chain employs TRBV4-2 and TRBJ2-5; 14 bases are a match to TRBD2. J gave up 5 bases and V 3 bases, and 14 bases lay outside the gene matches. Germline V CDR1 and CDR2: LGHNA, YNFKEQ. CDR3 length: 19 residues. The CDR3 here is CASSHPTGTSGSQGETQYF. The CDR3 nucleotides are TGTGCCAGCAGCCATCCGACCGGGACTAGCGGGAGCCAGGGTGAGACCCAGTACTTC.